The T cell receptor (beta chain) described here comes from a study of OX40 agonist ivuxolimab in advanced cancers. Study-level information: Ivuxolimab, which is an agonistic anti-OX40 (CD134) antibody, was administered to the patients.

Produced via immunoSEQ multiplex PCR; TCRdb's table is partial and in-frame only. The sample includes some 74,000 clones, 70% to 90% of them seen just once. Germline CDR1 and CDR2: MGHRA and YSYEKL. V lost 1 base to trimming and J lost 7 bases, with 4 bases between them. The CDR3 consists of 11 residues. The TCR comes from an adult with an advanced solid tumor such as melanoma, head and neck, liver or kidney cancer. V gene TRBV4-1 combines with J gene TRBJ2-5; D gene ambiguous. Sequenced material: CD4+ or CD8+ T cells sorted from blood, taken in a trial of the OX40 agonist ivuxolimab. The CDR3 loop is CASSQGGTQYF. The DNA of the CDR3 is TGCGCCAGCAGCCAAGGAGGGACCCAGTACTTC.